The rows below give T cell receptor beta chains drawn from one sample of a study of cytomegalovirus exposure and HLA in healthy donors. The method was immunoSEQ multiplex PCR; TCRdb's version includes in-frame clones alone and lacks a portion of them. Of 200,000 to 300,000 clones in the sample, less than 95% were seen once. The sequenced sample consisted of PBMCs. The origin of the receptors is a woman aged 30 to 39 in good health and CMV-seronegative. The CDR3 runs from the conserved cysteine through the conserved F or W. Fields, in order: J gene, clone size, V gene, CDR3 protein. A clone size is listed for some rows: how often the clone was seen (once, few, many), or a class if it is expanded.

>TRBJ2-1|.|TRBV5-1
CASSLGQGTYNEQFF
>TRBJ1-1|once|TRBV6-5
CASSPGGGFEAFF
>TRBJ2-2|.|TRBV18
CASSSEGQGNTGELFF
>TRBJ2-6|.|TRBV2
CASTPVRQGANVLTF
>TRBJ1-2|few|TRBV5-5
CASMRTGDYGYTF
>TRBJ1-4|.|TRBV28
CASSLSEGANEKLFF
>TRBJ2-7|.|TRBV27
CASSYYPQGGYEQYF
>TRBJ2-5|once|TRBV7-2
CASNPYSETQYF
>TRBJ1-2|.|TRBV7-9
CASSFYQHGTDYGYTF
>TRBJ2-7|.|TRBV11-1
CASSLRTGGTGVSSYEQYF
>TRBJ2-1|once|TRBV9
CASSPPSGNSYNEQFF
>TRBJ2-7|once|TRBV29-1
CSVDTGWFGEQYF
>TRBJ2-1|.|TRBV25-1
CASSVNRAGRSNEQFF
>TRBJ2-1|.|TRBV27
CASSSLGREPHNEQFF
>TRBJ2-1|.|TRBV7-9
CASSLLSYREADNEQFF